Listed below are T cell receptor beta chains from one sample, sequenced in a study of regulatory T cells in long-lasting Graves disease. TCRdb called the multiplex PCR reads again in MiXCR, with one record for every CDR3 protein. The repertoire holds roughly 560,000 distinct CDR3 sequences, with 15% to 20% as singletons. These data also formed part of another study, on T cells in Graves' hyperthyroidism and ophthalmopathy.

Sequences were derived from peripheral blood mononuclear cells (PBMCs), sampled at new diagnosis, from a patient treated with antithyroid drugs. Receptor source: a middle-aged woman with Graves disease. CDR3s include the opening cysteine and the closing phenylalanine or tryptophan. D genes are given only for firm matches. A clone size is listed for some rows: how often the clone was seen (once, few, many), or a class if it is expanded.

NA	TRBV20-1	TRBJ1-5	NA	TGCAGTGCTTTGACGTCGGGGAGTCAGCCCCAGCATTTT	CSALTSGSQPQHF
NA	TRBV18	TRBJ2-1	few	TGTGCCGGCTCACTCAGAGGCAATGAGCAGTTCTTC	CAGSLRGNEQFF
NA	TRBV25-1	TRBJ1-2	NA	TGTGCCAGCAGTGAATATGACTATGGCTACACCTTC	CASSEYDYGYTF
NA	TRBV10-1	TRBJ1-1	few	TGCGCCAGCAGTCGGGACGAAAAAGAAGCTTTCTTT	CASSRDEKEAFF
NA	TRBV6-1	TRBJ1-1	few	TGTGCCAGCAGTACTACGGGGTTTCGCACTGAAGCTTTCTTT	CASSTTGFRTEAFF
NA	TRBV28	TRBJ1-4	few	TGTGCCAACAGTTCTCCCGTGTGGGGCCAGAATGAAAAACTGTTTTTT	CANSSPVWGQNEKLFF
TRBD2	TRBV6-1	TRBJ2-3	many	TGTGCCAGCAGCAAGGGACTAGCGTCGGATACGCAGTATTTT	CASSKGLASDTQYF
NA	TRBV5-1	TRBJ2-3	many	TGCGCCAGCAGCTTGGTCAAAGATACGCAGTATTTT	CASSLVKDTQYF
NA	TRBV11-2	TRBJ1-3	few	TGTGCCAGCAGCCTTAGACGGACCTCCTCTGGAAACACCATATATTTT	CASSLRRTSSGNTIYF
NA	TRBV12-5	TRBJ2-1	NA	TGTGCTAGTGGTTTGGTACTTGGCCAGCTCGGTGAGCAGTTCTTC	CASGLVLGQLGEQFF
NA	TRBV12-3/TRBV12-4	TRBJ2-1	many	TGTGCCAGCAGTCCCACGGGCCGCGGGGCCTATGAGCAGTTCTTC	CASSPTGRGAYEQFF
NA	TRBV19	TRBJ2-3	NA	TGTGCCAGCTCCCCCGGGTTTTTGACAGATACGCAGTATTTT	CASSPGFLTDTQYF
TRBD2	TRBV9	TRBJ2-3	many	TGTGCCAGCAGCGTAGGAGGGGCGGGGGGAGGCACAGATACGCAGTATTTT	CASSVGGAGGGTDTQYF
NA	TRBV6-2/TRBV6-3	TRBJ1-4	NA	TGTGCCAGCGGTGGGGGGGTACTGTTTTTT	CASGGGVLFF
NA	TRBV27	TRBJ2-7	NA	TGTGCCAGCAGTTTAAGGGCCCCTCCCTACGAGCAGTACTTC	CASSLRAPPYEQYF
NA	TRBV18	TRBJ1-2	many	TGTGCCAGCTCACCAAGCTGGTCAGGAGGTGACTATGGCTACACCTTC	CASSPSWSGGDYGYTF
NA	TRBV20-1	TRBJ2-1	many	TGCAGTGCTAACCCGATCTACAATGAGCAGTTCTTC	CSANPIYNEQFF
TRBD2	TRBV7-8	TRBJ2-7	few	TGTGCCAGCAGCTCAAGCTACAGGACTAGCGGGGCGAATGCCTACGAGCAGTACTTC	CASSSSYRTSGANAYEQYF
NA	TRBV6-4	TRBJ2-7	NA	TGTGCCAGCAGTGAGGGAATCCAGCTCGCCTACGAGCAGTACTTC	CASSEGIQLAYEQYF
NA	TRBV20-1	TRBJ2-3	many	TGCAGTGCTATTCTAGGAAGCACAGATACGCAGTATTTT	CSAILGSTDTQYF
TRBD1	TRBV14	TRBJ2-7	few	TGTGCCATCCCGGGACAGGGCGCCTACGAGCAGTACTTC	CAIPGQGAYEQYF
NA	TRBV12-3/TRBV12-4	TRBJ1-5	few	TGTGCCAGCAGTTACTTGGGGAGCAATCAGCCCCAGCATTTT	CASSYLGSNQPQHF
NA	TRBV12-3/TRBV12-4	TRBJ1-1	many	TGTGCCAGCAGCCCCCGGGGAGCTATGAACACTGAAGCTTTCTTT	CASSPRGAMNTEAFF
TRBD1	TRBV29-1	TRBJ2-2	few	TGCAGCGTTCTAGGACAGGGGAGCTACACCGGGGAGCTGTTTTTT	CSVLGQGSYTGELFF
NA	TRBV27	TRBJ1-5	many	TGTGCCAGCAGTATGACAGATACCAATCAGCCCCAGCATTTT	CASSMTDTNQPQHF
NA	TRBV11-1	TRBJ1-1	many	TGTGCCAGCAGCTCCCGGGGAGCGATGAACACTGAAGCTTTCTTT	CASSSRGAMNTEAFF
NA	TRBV2	TRBJ2-7	NA	TGTGCCAGCAGTGACACTGGGGGCCTCACCTACGAGCAGTACTTC	CASSDTGGLTYEQYF
NA	TRBV12-3/TRBV12-4	TRBJ1-2	NA	TGTGCCAGCAGGAAAGGGGGGTACGAGGATGGCTACACCTTC	CASRKGGYEDGYTF
NA	TRBV19	TRBJ2-1	NA	TGTGCCAGTAGTATTATCTCTAGCTCCTACAATGAGCAGTTCTTC	CASSIISSSYNEQFF
TRBD2	TRBV20-1	TRBJ2-7	NA	TGCAGTGCTCTTCTAGCGGGGAACGTGGGAGAGCAGTACTTC	CSALLAGNVGEQYF
NA	TRBV20-1	TRBJ2-2	few	TGCAGTGCTAGAGGACAGGTACCCACCGGGGAGCTGTTTTTT	CSARGQVPTGELFF